Below are 28 T cell receptor beta chains sequenced from a single sample in a study of cytomegalovirus exposure and HLA in healthy donors. Researchers ran the PCR with 60 Vbeta and 13 Jbeta primers. Libraries were prepared by immunoSEQ multiplex PCR; TCRdb keeps only in-frame clonotypes and omits some of them. Of 150,000 or so clones listed, more than 70% are singletons. Sequenced: PBMCs. The receptors derive from a man between 18 and 35 years old in good health and CMV-seropositive.

As for this clone: An end of the junction does not agree with germline; a read error may underlie this. The chain is built from TRBV27 and TRBJ2-6; tentative D call: TRBD1 (5 bases). The germline V gene has CDR1 MNHEY and CDR2 SMNVEV (reference sequence). The CDR3 spans 14 residues. The CDR3 bases are TGTGCCAGCAGTTCAAATTCTGGGGCCAACGTCCCGACTTTC. Amino acids: CASSSNSGANVPTF.

The rearrangement joins TRBV7-9 to TRBJ2-7; D uncertain. The CDR3 extends over 14 amino acids. CDR1 SEHNR and CDR2 FQNEAQ come from the germline V gene (reference sequence). The ends were cut back, 4 bases at V and 0 bases at J, with 10 bases in the middle. The chain's CDR3 is CASSSRPGSYEQYF. CDR3 DNA sequence: TGTGCCAGCAGCTCCCGCCCAGGCTCCTACGAGCAGTACTTC.

This chain uses TRBV29-1 with TRBJ2-7, with a possible D match to TRBD2 (5 bases). The CDR3 is 11 amino acids. Germline values: CDR1 SQVTM, CDR2 ANQGSEA. V was pared by 6 bases and J by 6 bases, with 12 bases between. The CDR3 DNA is TGCAGCGTCATCGGGAACGGCGAGCAGTACTTC. This encodes CSVIGNGEQYF.

The rearrangement joins TRBV19 to TRBJ2-7; TRBD1 agrees at 8 bases. Trimming at V came to 1 base and at J to 1 base, leaving 9 bases not matched to a gene. The CDR3 is made up of 17 amino acids. From germline, CDR1 is LNHDA and CDR2 SQIVND (reference sequence). CDR3 sequence: CASSIVFGDRGSYEQYF. The CDR3 DNA is TGTGCCAGTAGTATAGTTTTTGGAGACAGGGGTTCCTACGAGCAGTACTTC.

This chain connects TRBV13 to TRBJ2-2; 15 nucleotides align to TRBD2. The germline CDR1 and CDR2 sequences are PRHDT and FYEKMQ (reference sequence). Trimming cost V 5 bases and J 5 bases; bases outside gene matches: 3. There are 16 residues in the CDR3. The chain's CDR3 is CASSPGLAGGTGELFF. CDR3 nucleotides: TGTGCCAGCAGCCCAGGACTAGCGGGAGGGACCGGGGAGCTGTTTTTT. The variable domain in full, completed from reference TRBV13 and TRBJ2-2, reads AAGVIQSPRHLIKEKRETATLKCYPIPRHDTVYWYQQGPGQDPQFLISFYEKMQSDKGSIPDRFSAQQFSDYHSELNMSSLELGDSALYFCASSPGLAGGTGELFFGEGSRLTVL.

The chain recombines TRBV7-9 with TRBJ1-1; TRBD1 agrees at 9 bases. V lost 4 bases to trimming and J lost 0 bases; unmatched junction nucleotides: 3. Germline V lookup: CDR1 SEHNR, CDR2 FQNEAQ (reference sequence). This CDR3 has 15 amino acids. CDR3 loop: CASSSGQGMNTEAFF. The CDR3 DNA reads TGTGCCAGCAGCTCCGGACAGGGGATGAACACTGAAGCTTTCTTT.

The chain has TRBV7-9 and TRBJ2-1, with 13 bases lining up with TRBD2. This CDR3 spans 16 amino acids. J lost 6 bases, V lost 2 bases, and 4 bases had no gene match. The germline gives CDR1 SEHNR, CDR2 FQNEAQ (reference sequence). This CDR3 reads CASSLILAGGGNEQFF. The CDR3 nucleotides are TGTGCCAGCAGCTTAATACTAGCGGGAGGGGGCAATGAGCAGTTCTTC.

The chain couples TRBV28 to TRBJ1-3, with 12 bases fitting TRBD1. CDR3 length: 14 residues. V lost 8 bases, J lost 8 bases, and 7 bases stayed unmatched. Germline CDR1 is MDHEN and CDR2 is SYDVKM. This CDR3 is CASYTGTGGYTIYF. DNA for the CDR3: TGTGCCAGCTATACCGGGACAGGGGGCTACACCATATATTTT.

The chain uses TRBV28 and TRBJ2-1; maybe TRBD2 (6 bases). Trimming left V 2 bases short and J 8 bases short, with 10 bases between. This CDR3 has 13 residues. The germline gives CDR1 MDHEN, CDR2 SYDVKM. The CDR3 region has the DNA TGTGCCAGCAGTTTAGGGGGGTTCGATGAGCAGTTCTTC. This sequence encodes CASSLGGFDEQFF.

The chain is built from TRBV2 and TRBJ2-4, with 7 nucleotides matching TRBD2. The CDR3 has 15 amino acids. Losses at the gene ends were 4 bases for V and 7 bases for J; bases not matched to a gene: 10. In germline, CDR1 is SNHLY, CDR2 FYNNEI. In nucleotides, the CDR3 is TGTGCCAGCAGTGCCCTGACAGCGGGATTCAACATTCAGTACTTC. Translating gives CASSALTAGFNIQYF.

This clone has only one observation. CDR3 in amino acids: CASSLFRDSYNEQFF. The DNA for the CDR3 is TGTGCCAGCAGCTTATTCCGAGACTCCTACAATGAGCAGTTCTTC. V gene TRBV7-8 combines with J gene TRBJ2-1; D not certain. Germline CDR1 is SGHVS and CDR2 is FQNEAQ. V was shortened by 2 bases and J by 0 bases, with 8 bases between the two germline ends. The CDR3 covers 15 residues.

CDR3: CASSFGGDRRNQPQHF. Here the CDR3 DNA reads TGTGCCAGCAGCTTTGGAGGGGACAGAAGAAATCAGCCCCAGCATTTT. The V and J genes are TRBV7-8 and TRBJ1-5; TRBD1 aligns across 7 bases. Germline V gene sequence: CDR1 SGHVS, CDR2 FQNEAQ. CDR3 length: 16 residues. V lost 3 bases, J lost 4 bases, and 9 bases stayed unmatched.

This sequence joins TRBV19 and TRBJ1-2; a possible D gene is TRBD1 (5 bases). Trimming shortened V by 6 bases and J by 8 bases, and 19 bases separated the two germline ends. Germline assignment: CDR1 LNHDA and CDR2 SQIVND (reference sequence). The CDR3 spans 14 residues. CDR3 residues: CASRTIGGVSGYTF. In nucleotides, the CDR3 is TGTGCCAGTAGGACTATTGGGGGGGTGAGCGGCTACACCTTC.

The V gene is TRBV29-1, the J gene TRBJ2-7; D gene ambiguous. The CDR3 runs 13 residues. Germline loops: CDR1 SQVTM, CDR2 ANQGSEA. With 3 bases removed from V and 0 bases from J, the gap between germline ends came to 9 bases. The CDR3: CSVEIRSSYEQYF. The CDR3 coding sequence is TGCAGCGTTGAGATCAGGTCCTCCTACGAGCAGTACTTC.

The J gene is TRBJ2-5, the V gene TRBV6-5; 7 nucleotides agree with TRBD2. Germline values: CDR1 MNHEY, CDR2 SVGAGI. V was clipped by 5 bases and J by 2 bases; unmatched bases: 5. This CDR3 has 14 residues. CDR3 nucleotides: TGTGCCAGCAGTCGGAGCGGGAATCAAGAGACCCAGTACTTC. This codes for CASSRSGNQETQYF.

This clone was observed a handful of times. The chain has TRBV30 and TRBJ1-5, with 9 bases fitting TRBD1. The CDR3 contains 14 residues. In germline, CDR1 is GTSNPN, CDR2 SVGIG (reference sequence). J gave up 4 bases and V 2 bases, and 3 bases lay outside the gene matches. CDR3 sequence reads: CAWSLGQGNQPQHF. CDR3 sequence (DNA): TGTGCCTGGAGTTTGGGACAGGGAAATCAGCCCCAGCATTTT.

Note on this clone: Sequence at one end of the junction differs from germline and may be a read error. The V and J genes are TRBV27 and TRBJ1-5; 8 bases match TRBD1. This CDR3 contains 16 residues. Germline CDR1 and CDR2: MNHEY and SMNVEV (reference sequence). The CDR3 loop reads CARSANRDRRYQPQHF. The CDR3 coding sequence is TGTGCCCGCAGTGCTAACCGGGACAGGCGATATCAGCCCCAGCATTTT.

This chain uses TRBV27 with TRBJ2-1; maybe TRBD2 (5 bases). This CDR3 has 16 residues. The ends were cut back, 2 bases at V and 9 bases at J, with 20 bases in the middle. Germline V gene lookup returns CDR1 MNHEY and CDR2 SMNVEV (reference sequence). CDR3 DNA sequence: TGTGCCAGCAGTTTAATATCCCGCCTAGCCAAGGGTGAGCAGTTCTTC. Residues: CASSLISRLAKGEQFF.

The genes are TRBV5-4 and TRBJ2-3; D is possibly TRBD1 (6 bases). Germline loops: CDR1 SGHNT, CDR2 YYREEE (reference sequence). The V gene lost 4 bases and the J gene lost 3 bases, with 18 bases spanning the gap. The CDR3 contains 16 residues. CDR3 amino acids: CASSLGAPRGTDTQYF. In DNA form, the CDR3 reads TGTGCCAGCAGCCTTGGTGCTCCCAGGGGAACAGATACGCAGTATTTT.

About this clone itself: A read error may account for a junction end that differs from germline. The chain uses TRBV11-2 and TRBJ1-1, with 8 nucleotides matching TRBD1. This CDR3 has 15 amino acids. The germline V gene encodes CDR1 SGHAT and CDR2 FQNNGV. This CDR3 reads CPSSLRGTGGTEAFF. CDR3 nucleotides: TGTCCCAGCAGCCTCCGGGGAACAGGGGGCACTGAAGCTTTCTTT.

The CDR3 here is CASSPAGGDEQFF. CDR3 DNA: TGTGCCAGCTCACCAGCGGGTGGGGATGAGCAGTTCTTC. J is TRBJ2-1 and V is TRBV18; the D gene is possibly TRBD2 (5 bases). Germline V gene lookup returns CDR1 KGHSH and CDR2 LQKENI. The CDR3 extends over 13 amino acids. V was cut by 2 bases and J by 8 bases, with 10 bases left in between.

This clone has more than one count but fewer than ten. V and J are TRBV28 and TRBJ1-6, with D possibly being TRBD1 (6 bases). Germline values: CDR1 MDHEN, CDR2 SYDVKM. The CDR3 has 15 amino acids. Between the trimmed V and J ends, which lost 5 bases and 9 bases, there was a span of 17 bases. The CDR3: CASSPWGGGSSPLHF. CDR3 coding DNA: TGTGCCAGCAGTCCCTGGGGAGGGGGGAGTTCACCCCTCCACTTT.

The chain joins TRBV19 to TRBJ1-3; no clear D gene. V was pared by 4 bases and J by 0 bases, with 7 bases between. Germline values: CDR1 LNHDA, CDR2 SQIVND (reference sequence). This CDR3 contains 14 residues. The CDR3 protein is CASSKSRSGNTIYF. CDR3 DNA sequence: TGTGCCAGTAGTAAGAGTCGCTCTGGAAACACCATATATTTT.

The CDR3 reads CATSRDPEDEQFF. For the CDR3, the DNA is TGTGCCACCAGCAGAGATCCTGAGGATGAGCAGTTCTTC. The chain has TRBV15 and TRBJ2-1; D ambiguous. This CDR3 region has 13 residues. V was clipped by 0 bases and J by 8 bases, with 8 bases between them. Per germline, CDR1 LNHNV and CDR2 YYDKDF (reference sequence).

This clone occurred a few times. The chain uses TRBV6-5 and TRBJ1-1; 9 bases are shared with TRBD1. The ends lost 7 bases at V and 6 bases at J; junction bases unmatched: 6. Per germline, CDR1 MNHEY and CDR2 SVGAGI. This CDR3 has 13 residues. Here the CDR3 DNA reads TGTGCCAGCACGGACAGGGGAGGGGCTGAAGCTTTCTTT. Its protein product is CASTDRGGAEAFF.

This clone was seen a few times. V is TRBV28 and J is TRBJ1-4; 7 nucleotides agree with TRBD1. Looked up from germline, CDR1 is MDHEN and CDR2 is SYDVKM. The CDR3 extends over 15 amino acids. Trimming cost V 5 bases and J 3 bases; bases outside gene matches: 6. CDR3 residues: CASSMTGSANEKLFF. CDR3 DNA sequence: TGTGCCAGCAGTATGACAGGGTCGGCTAATGAAAAACTGTTTTTT.

The rearrangement uses TRBV5-4 and TRBJ2-2; 8 bases map to TRBD2. In germline, CDR1 is SGHNT, CDR2 YYREEE (reference sequence). The CDR3 extends over 15 amino acids. Trimming cost V 2 bases and J 4 bases; bases outside gene matches: 4. The CDR3 DNA sequence: TGTGCCAGCAGCTTCGGACTAGCAGGCACCGGGGAGCTGTTTTTT. Encoded protein: CASSFGLAGTGELFF.

With regard to this clone: Other DNA sequences in this sample translate to the same CDR3. The chain links TRBV7-3 to TRBJ2-1, with D tentatively TRBD2 (6 bases). From germline, CDR1 is SGHTA and CDR2 FQGTGA. The length of the CDR3 is 15 residues. Deletions cut 1 base from V and 4 bases from J, with 11 bases between. Here the CDR3 DNA reads TGTGCCAGCAGCTTAATCGGGGGTGCATACAATGAGCAGTTCTTC. Its protein product is CASSLIGGAYNEQFF.